This T cell receptor beta chain was recorded in a study of cytomegalovirus exposure and HLA in healthy donors. Overall study findings and caveats: Researchers reported from a later analysis that most CMV-associated TCR beta chains appeared HLA-restricted. A later analysis reportedly identified an Asian-associated ancestry cluster as carrying fewer N-insertions than the roughly 720-donor mean.

Germline lookup yields CDR1 ENHRY and CDR2 SYGVKD. The CDR3 is made up of 16 amino acids. The germline V and J ends were trimmed by 8 bases and 4 bases, with 18 bases remaining between them. A remark on this clone: Its antigen is currently unknown.

PCR employed 60 Vbeta and 13 Jbeta primers. The table came from immunoSEQ multiplex PCR; TCRdb's copy has only in-frame clones and leaves some out. The sample contains about 200,000 clones, about 81% of which appear only once. This clonotype was sampled from a woman between 45 and 65 years old in good health and CMV-seropositive. Specimen: PBMCs. The chain uses TRBV10-3 and TRBJ2-6; possibly TRBD1 for D (5 bases). The CDR3, as DNA: TGTGCCATCGGTTTTCTAGGTGGGGCCGGGGCCAACGTCCTGACTTTC. This encodes CAIGFLGGAGANVLTF.